This T cell receptor (beta chain) was found in a study of blood T cell repertoires in COVID-19. On the study more broadly: Acute-phase and convalescent COVID-19 samples originated in the United States, Italy and Spain. In each case, the material was cDNA or gDNA derived from T cells, B-cell-depleted T cells, or PBMCs.

Germline assignment: CDR1 MDHEN and CDR2 SYDVKM. The CDR3 extends over 13 amino acids. V was clipped by 6 bases and J by 2 bases, with 10 bases between them. In the authors' methods: It was from reference gene primer amplification that nucleated cell counts were estimated. Profiling relied on immunoSEQ multiplex PCR, and the TCRdb table lists in-frame clones only, not all of them. V, J and clone size were drawn from that table, and D and trimming were deduced from the DNA. This table has 170,000 or so clones, approximately 86% appearing once. The chain uses TRBV28 and TRBJ1-1, with D tentatively TRBD1 (5 bases). The receptor was derived from a man aged 35 to 55 with active or convalescent COVID-19. What was sequenced was peripheral blood. For the CDR3, the DNA is TGTGCCAGCAGCATGACAGTCAACACTGAAGCTTTCTTT. It encodes CASSMTVNTEAFF. The variable domain in full, completed from reference TRBV28 and TRBJ1-1, reads DVKVTQSSRYLVKRTGEKVFLECVQDMDHENMFWYRQDPGLGLRLIYFSYDVKMKEKGDIPEGYSVSREKKERFSLILESASTNQTSMYLCASSMTVNTEAFFGQGTRLTVV.